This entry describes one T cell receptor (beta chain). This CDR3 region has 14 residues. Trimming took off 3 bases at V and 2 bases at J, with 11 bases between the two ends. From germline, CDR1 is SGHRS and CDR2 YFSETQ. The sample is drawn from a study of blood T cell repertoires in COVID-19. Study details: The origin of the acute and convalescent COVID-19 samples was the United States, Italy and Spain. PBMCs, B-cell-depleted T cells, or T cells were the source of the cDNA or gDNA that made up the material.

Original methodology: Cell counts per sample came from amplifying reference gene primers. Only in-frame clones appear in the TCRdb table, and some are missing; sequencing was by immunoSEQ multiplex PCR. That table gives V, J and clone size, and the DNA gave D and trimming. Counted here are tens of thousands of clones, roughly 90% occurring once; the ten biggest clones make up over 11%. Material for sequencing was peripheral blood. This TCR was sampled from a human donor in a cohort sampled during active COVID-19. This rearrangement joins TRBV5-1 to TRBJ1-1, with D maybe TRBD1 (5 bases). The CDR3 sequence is CASSSGAGNTEAFF. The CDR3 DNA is TGCGCCAGCAGCTCTGGGGCAGGAAACACTGAAGCTTTCTTT.